This TCR beta chain was recovered during a study of T cell repertoires in cytomegalovirus infection (dated by TCRdb to the late 2010s). Concerning the study at large: The peptide stimulations were aimed at well-studied HLA-B-restricted epitopes as well as recently identified HLA-C-restricted CMV epitopes, whose presentation resists viral immunomodulation. Donor HLA type was relevant to the analysis, as public TCR beta signatures indicated carriage of CMV infection together with the matching HLA type. Study-wide conclusions, independent of this receptor: The ex vivo response was dominated by HLA-C-restricted CMV-specific TCR beta clonotypes, which also provided the single most frequent clonotype in two of eight donors. In both this cohort and an independent cohort of some 380 donors, the cumulative frequency of public TCR beta family members distinguished carriers of CMV infection plus the relevant HLA type.

This specimen's treatment or condition label, interpreted: in vitro stimulation with specific CMV peptide epitopes to enrich CMV-specific T cells. With regard to this clonotype: This receptor's antigen is unknown. Base-call qualities are not available, and no considerably larger clone is one nucleotide away.

The sequencer listed for this sample is Illumina HiSeq 1500. TCRdb trimmed public reads at Q25 via fastp, called clones via MiXCR and kept in-frame beta chains. Rows with one shared CDR3 protein collapse into an entry with the most common genes and DNA. This sample holds a few hundred thousand distinct CDR3 sequences; 35% to 50% were observed only once. The biggest ten clones account for 48% of the sample. The sequence came from a human donor in good health (CMV status not recorded). Some clones in this sample may be carry-over from other donors' samples. Sample: cultured PBMCs, taken from culture after CMV antigen stimulation.

The CDR3 has the sequence CASSVDTSTDTQYF. The sequence in DNA is TGTGCCAGCAGTGTTGACACATCCACAGATACGCAGTATTTT. In this chain, TRBV6-1 is recombined with TRBJ2-3, with no confidently assigned D gene. CDR3 length: 14 amino acids, cysteine to phenylalanine. Kept here is only the CDR3 DNA, which spans 42 bases and is read in frame from base 1. Reading the germline V gene gives CDR1 MNHNS and CDR2 SASEGT. The junction shows trimming of 4 bases on V and 2 bases on J, plus 10 bases between the germline ends.